The T cell receptor (beta chain) under discussion was sequenced for a study of T cells in Graves' hyperthyroidism and ophthalmopathy. Authors of the study amplified TCR beta CDR3 regions from RNA transcripts. HTBI primers drove first-round RT-PCR of the TCR CDR3. TCRdb re-called the multiplex PCR reads with MiXCR, one entry per CDR3 protein. The sample includes about 530,000 distinct CDR3 sequences, about 15% of them seen just once. The length of the CDR3 is 15 residues. V lost 0 bases, J lost 7 bases, and 4 bases stayed unmatched. Germline CDR1 is MGHRA and CDR2 is YSYEKL. In its sample, this clonotype was seen many times.

The specimen sequenced was blood. The receptor was isolated from a woman aged 18-29 years with Graves' ophthalmopathy. The chain joins TRBV4-1 to TRBJ2-1, with 9 bases that match TRBD1. CDR3 sequence (DNA): TGCGCCAGCAGCCAAGAGGGGACAGGGATGAATGAGCAGTTCTTC. Its translation: CASSQEGTGMNEQFF.